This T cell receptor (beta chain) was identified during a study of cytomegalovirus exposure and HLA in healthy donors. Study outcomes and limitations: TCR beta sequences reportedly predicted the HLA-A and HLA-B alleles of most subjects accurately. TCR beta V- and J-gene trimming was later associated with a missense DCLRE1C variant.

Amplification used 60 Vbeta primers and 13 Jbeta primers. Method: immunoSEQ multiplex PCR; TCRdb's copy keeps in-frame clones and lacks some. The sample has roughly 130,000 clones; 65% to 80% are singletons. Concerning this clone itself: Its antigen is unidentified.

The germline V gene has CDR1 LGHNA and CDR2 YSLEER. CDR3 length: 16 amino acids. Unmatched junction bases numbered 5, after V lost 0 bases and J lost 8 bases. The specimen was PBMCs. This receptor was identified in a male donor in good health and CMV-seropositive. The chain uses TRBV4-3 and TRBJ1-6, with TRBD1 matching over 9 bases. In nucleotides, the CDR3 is TGCGCCAGCAGCCAAGATTACAGGGGGCCTTATTCACCCCTCCACTTT. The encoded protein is CASSQDYRGPYSPLHF.